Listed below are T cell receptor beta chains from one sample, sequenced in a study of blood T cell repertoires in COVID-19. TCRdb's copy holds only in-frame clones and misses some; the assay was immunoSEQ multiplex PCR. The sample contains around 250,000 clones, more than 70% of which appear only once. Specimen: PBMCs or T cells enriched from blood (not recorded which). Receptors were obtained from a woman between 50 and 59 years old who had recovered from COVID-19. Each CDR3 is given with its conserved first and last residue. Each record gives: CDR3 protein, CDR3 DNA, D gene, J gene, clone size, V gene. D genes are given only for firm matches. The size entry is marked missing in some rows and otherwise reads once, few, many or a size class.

CDR3 protein: CAISIPGQGAGEQYF; CDR3 DNA: TGTGCCATCAGTATACCGGGACAGGGGGCCGGCGAGCAGTACTTC; D gene: TRBD1; J gene: TRBJ2-7; clone size: NA; V gene: TRBV10-3
CDR3 protein: CASSAGQGVEF; CDR3 DNA: TGTGCCAGCTCGGCAGGACAGGGGGTCGAGTTT; D gene: TRBD1; J gene: TRBJ1-1; clone size: NA; V gene: TRBV18
CDR3 protein: CAISEWGGNEQFF; CDR3 DNA: TGTGCCATCAGTGAGTGGGGGGGGAATGAGCAGTTCTTC; D gene: TRBD2; J gene: TRBJ2-1; clone size: NA; V gene: TRBV10-3
CDR3 protein: CASSQSVKGPGQENYGYTF; CDR3 DNA: TGTGCCAGCAGCCAAAGTGTCAAAGGTCCCGGACAGGAAAACTATGGCTACACCTTC; D gene: TRBD1; J gene: TRBJ1-2; clone size: NA; V gene: TRBV14
CDR3 protein: CASSVETSGDSYNEQFF; CDR3 DNA: TGTGCCAGCAGTGTCGAGACTAGCGGAGACTCCTACAATGAGCAGTTCTTC; D gene: TRBD2; J gene: TRBJ2-1; clone size: NA; V gene: TRBV2
CDR3 protein: CASSLVSTGGSYEQYF; CDR3 DNA: TGTGCCAGCAGCTTAGTATCTACAGGGGGATCCTACGAGCAGTACTTC; D gene: TRBD1; J gene: TRBJ2-7; clone size: NA; V gene: TRBV7-9
CDR3 protein: CASSYLGTGYYEQYF; CDR3 DNA: TGTGCCAGCAGTTATTTAGGGACAGGGTACTACGAGCAGTACTTC; D gene: TRBD1; J gene: TRBJ2-7; clone size: NA; V gene: TRBV6-5
CDR3 protein: CASSATYRYGYTF; CDR3 DNA: TGTGCCAGTAGTGCTACGTATCGCTATGGCTACACCTTC; D gene: NA; J gene: TRBJ1-2; clone size: NA; V gene: TRBV19
CDR3 protein: CASSRGQPNQPQHF; CDR3 DNA: TGTGCCAGCAGCCGGGGACAACCTAATCAGCCTCAGCATTTT; D gene: NA; J gene: TRBJ1-5; clone size: NA; V gene: TRBV27
CDR3 protein: CASSQFQGQQFF; CDR3 DNA: TGTGCCAGCAGCCAATTCCAGGGCCAGCAGTTCTTC; D gene: NA; J gene: TRBJ2-1; clone size: NA; V gene: TRBV3-1/TRBV3-2
CDR3 protein: CASSRTGETQYF; CDR3 DNA: TGTGCCAGCAGCCGTACCGGGGAGACCCAGTACTTC; D gene: NA; J gene: TRBJ2-5; clone size: NA; V gene: TRBV3-1/TRBV3-2
CDR3 protein: CASSSGTETEAFF; CDR3 DNA: TGTGCCAGCAGCTCCGGGACAGAAACTGAAGCTTTCTTT; D gene: TRBD1; J gene: TRBJ1-1; clone size: NA; V gene: TRBV5-4
CDR3 protein: CASSVTGTYEQYF; CDR3 DNA: TGTGCCAGTAGTGTGACAGGTACCTACGAGCAGTACTTC; D gene: NA; J gene: TRBJ2-7; clone size: once; V gene: TRBV19
CDR3 protein: CASSGRDRGGETQYF; CDR3 DNA: TGTGCCAGCAGTGGCAGGGACAGGGGGGGCGAGACCCAGTACTTC; D gene: TRBD1; J gene: TRBJ2-5; clone size: NA; V gene: TRBV6-4
CDR3 protein: CASSQEGASGNYNEQFF; CDR3 DNA: TGTGCCAGCAGCCAAGAAGGGGCCAGCGGGAACTACAATGAGCAGTTCTTC; D gene: TRBD2; J gene: TRBJ2-1; clone size: NA; V gene: TRBV3-1/TRBV3-2
CDR3 protein: CASSLEIGADEQFF; CDR3 DNA: TGTGCCAGCAGCTTAGAGATAGGGGCAGATGAGCAGTTCTTC; D gene: NA; J gene: TRBJ2-1; clone size: NA; V gene: TRBV7-9
CDR3 protein: CASSLPLAGFNEQFF; CDR3 DNA: TGTGCCAGCAGCTTGCCCCTAGCGGGGTTCAATGAGCAGTTCTTC; D gene: TRBD2; J gene: TRBJ2-1; clone size: NA; V gene: TRBV5-8
CDR3 protein: CASRKRDSQIYEQYF; CDR3 DNA: TGTGCCAGTAGAAAGAGGGACAGCCAAATCTACGAGCAGTACTTC; D gene: TRBD1; J gene: TRBJ2-7; clone size: NA; V gene: TRBV19
CDR3 protein: CASSQGGQGDGQPQHF; CDR3 DNA: TGCGCCAGCAGCCAAGGAGGACAGGGGGATGGTCAGCCCCAGCATTTT; D gene: TRBD1; J gene: TRBJ1-5; clone size: NA; V gene: TRBV4-3
CDR3 protein: CASSESQGAREQYF; CDR3 DNA: TGCGCCAGCAGTGAGAGTCAGGGGGCGCGGGAGCAGTACTTC; D gene: TRBD1; J gene: TRBJ2-7; clone size: NA; V gene: TRBV10-1
CDR3 protein: CASSTGGAGANVLTF; CDR3 DNA: TGTGCCAGCAGCACAGGGGGCGCTGGGGCCAACGTCCTGACTTTC; D gene: TRBD1; J gene: TRBJ2-6; clone size: NA; V gene: TRBV6-5
CDR3 protein: CASSSRDINSGNTIYF; CDR3 DNA: TGTGCCAGCAGCTCCCGGGACATTAACTCTGGAAACACCATATATTTT; D gene: NA; J gene: TRBJ1-3; clone size: NA; V gene: TRBV13
CDR3 protein: CASRKSSGGAEFF; CDR3 DNA: TGTGCCAGCAGAAAGAGTAGCGGGGGGGCCGAGTTCTTC; D gene: TRBD2; J gene: TRBJ2-1; clone size: NA; V gene: TRBV12-3/TRBV12-4
CDR3 protein: CASSQGQGVKEKLFF; CDR3 DNA: TGTGCCAGCAGCCAGGGACAGGGGGTGAAGGAAAAACTGTTTTTT; D gene: TRBD1; J gene: TRBJ1-4; clone size: NA; V gene: TRBV11-2
CDR3 protein: CASSSGLAGNTDTQYF; CDR3 DNA: TGTGCCAGCAGCTCGGGACTAGCGGGAAACACAGATACGCAGTATTTT; D gene: TRBD2; J gene: TRBJ2-3; clone size: NA; V gene: TRBV7-2
CDR3 protein: CASSLTGVNTEAFF; CDR3 DNA: TGTGCCAGCAGCTTAACAGGGGTGAACACTGAAGCTTTCTTT; D gene: NA; J gene: TRBJ1-1; clone size: NA; V gene: TRBV7-3
CDR3 protein: CASSERLVSYNEQFF; CDR3 DNA: TGTGCCAGCAGTGAAAGGCTAGTGTCCTACAATGAGCAGTTCTTC; D gene: NA; J gene: TRBJ2-1; clone size: NA; V gene: TRBV2
CDR3 protein: CASGLTAREYGYTF; CDR3 DNA: TGTGCCAGCGGGCTGACGGCCCGAGAGTATGGCTACACCTTC; D gene: NA; J gene: TRBJ1-2; clone size: NA; V gene: TRBV5-4
CDR3 protein: CASSYWGGQGEGYTF; CDR3 DNA: TGTGCCAGCAGTTACTGGGGCGGACAGGGTGAAGGCTACACCTTC; D gene: TRBD1; J gene: TRBJ1-2; clone size: NA; V gene: TRBV6-5
CDR3 protein: CAWSVALSATDTQYF; CDR3 DNA: TGTGCCTGGAGTGTAGCGTTGTCGGCCACAGATACGCAGTATTTT; D gene: NA; J gene: TRBJ2-3; clone size: once; V gene: TRBV30
CDR3 protein: CASSTGQGYGYTF; CDR3 DNA: TGTGCCAGCAGCACGGGACAGGGCTATGGCTACACCTTC; D gene: TRBD1; J gene: TRBJ1-2; clone size: NA; V gene: TRBV7-3
CDR3 protein: CASSQFGGRADTQYF; CDR3 DNA: TGTGCCAGCAGCCAATTCGGCGGGAGGGCTGATACGCAGTATTTT; D gene: TRBD2; J gene: TRBJ2-3; clone size: NA; V gene: TRBV3-1/TRBV3-2
CDR3 protein: CASKPTTGLNTGELFF; CDR3 DNA: TGTGCCAGCAAACCAACGACAGGGCTGAACACCGGGGAGCTGTTTTTT; D gene: TRBD1; J gene: TRBJ2-2; clone size: NA; V gene: TRBV7-3
CDR3 protein: CASSQDVGGPTNEKLFF; CDR3 DNA: TGCGCCAGCAGCCAAGATGTCGGGGGGCCGACTAATGAAAAACTGTTTTTT; D gene: NA; J gene: TRBJ1-4; clone size: NA; V gene: TRBV4-3
CDR3 protein: CASSPTGFTEAFF; CDR3 DNA: TGTGCCAGCAGCCCGACAGGGTTCACTGAAGCTTTCTTT; D gene: TRBD1; J gene: TRBJ1-1; clone size: NA; V gene: TRBV19